The entry below gives a single T cell receptor beta chain sequence along with its context. TCRdb re-analyzed the 5' RACE reads; it lists each CDR3 protein once, without DNA. The sample has 500,000 to 700,000 distinct CDR3 sequences, and its top ten clones hold less than 4.5%. Germline V gene lookup returns CDR1 ENHRY and CDR2 SYGVKD. The CDR3 extends over 15 amino acids. This record belongs to a study of T cells expressing NK-cell markers. The gene calls are TRBV10-3 and TRBJ2-2. Sequenced: blood T cells: a sorted CD56 or NKG2C T cell subset, CD4+ or CD8+ T cells, or bulk PBMC T cells (not recorded which). The clonotype originates from a man aged 18 to 35 in good health. Here the CDR3 reads CAISARSHNTGELFF.